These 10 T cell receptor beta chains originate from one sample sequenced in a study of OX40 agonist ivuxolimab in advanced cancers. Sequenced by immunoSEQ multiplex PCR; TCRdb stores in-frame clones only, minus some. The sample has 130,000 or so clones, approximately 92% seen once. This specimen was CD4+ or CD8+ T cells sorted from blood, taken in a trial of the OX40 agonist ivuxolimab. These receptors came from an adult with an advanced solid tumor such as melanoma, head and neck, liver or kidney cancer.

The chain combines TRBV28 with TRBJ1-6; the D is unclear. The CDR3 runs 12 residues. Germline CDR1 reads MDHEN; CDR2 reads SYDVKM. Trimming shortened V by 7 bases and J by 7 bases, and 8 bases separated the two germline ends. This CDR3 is CASTLWNSPLHF. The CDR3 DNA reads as TGTGCCAGCACCCTCTGGAATTCACCCCTCCACTTT.

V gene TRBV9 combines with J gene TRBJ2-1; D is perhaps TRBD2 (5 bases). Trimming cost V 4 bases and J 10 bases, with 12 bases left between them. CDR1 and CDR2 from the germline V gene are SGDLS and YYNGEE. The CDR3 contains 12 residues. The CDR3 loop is CASSSRTGEQFF. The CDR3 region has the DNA TGTGCCAGCAGCTCCCGGACTGGGGAGCAGTTCTTC.

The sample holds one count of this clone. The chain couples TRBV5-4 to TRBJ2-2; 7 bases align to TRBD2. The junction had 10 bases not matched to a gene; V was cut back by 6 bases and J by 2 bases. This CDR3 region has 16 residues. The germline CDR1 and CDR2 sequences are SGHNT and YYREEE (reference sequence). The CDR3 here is CASTPLGGFNTGELFF. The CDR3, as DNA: TGTGCCAGCACTCCGCTGGGGGGGTTCAACACCGGGGAGCTGTTTTTT.

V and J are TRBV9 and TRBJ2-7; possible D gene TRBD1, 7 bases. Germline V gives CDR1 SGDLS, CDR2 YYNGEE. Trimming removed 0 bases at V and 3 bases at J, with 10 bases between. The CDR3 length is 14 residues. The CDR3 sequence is CASSVGGTDYEQYF. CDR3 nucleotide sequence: TGTGCCAGCAGCGTAGGCGGGACAGACTACGAGCAGTACTTC.

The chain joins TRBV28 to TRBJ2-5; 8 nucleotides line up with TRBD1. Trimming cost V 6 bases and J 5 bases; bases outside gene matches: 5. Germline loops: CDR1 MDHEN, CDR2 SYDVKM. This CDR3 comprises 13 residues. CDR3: CASRRTGRETQYF. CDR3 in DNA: TGTGCCAGCAGGCGGACAGGGCGGGAGACCCAGTACTTC.

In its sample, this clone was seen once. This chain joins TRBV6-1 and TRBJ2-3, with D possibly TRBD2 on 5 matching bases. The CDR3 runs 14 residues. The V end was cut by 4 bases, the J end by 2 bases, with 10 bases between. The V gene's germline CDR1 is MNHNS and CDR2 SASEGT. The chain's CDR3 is CASSARRATDTQYF. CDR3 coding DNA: TGTGCCAGCAGTGCCCGGCGGGCCACAGATACGCAGTATTTT.

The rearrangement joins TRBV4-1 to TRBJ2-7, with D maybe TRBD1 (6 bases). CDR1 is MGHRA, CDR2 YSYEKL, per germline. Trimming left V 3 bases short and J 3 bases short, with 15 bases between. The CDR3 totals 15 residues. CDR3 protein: CASSQGAGTGYEQYF. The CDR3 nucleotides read TGCGCCAGCAGCCAGGGGGCAGGGACCGGCTACGAGCAGTACTTC.

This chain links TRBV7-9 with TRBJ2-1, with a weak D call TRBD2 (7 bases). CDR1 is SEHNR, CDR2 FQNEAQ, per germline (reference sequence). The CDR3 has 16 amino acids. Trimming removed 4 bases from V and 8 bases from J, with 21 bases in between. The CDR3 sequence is CASSSLWGEGVDEQFF. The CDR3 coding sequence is TGTGCCAGCAGCTCCTTGTGGGGGGAGGGGGTCGATGAGCAGTTCTTC.

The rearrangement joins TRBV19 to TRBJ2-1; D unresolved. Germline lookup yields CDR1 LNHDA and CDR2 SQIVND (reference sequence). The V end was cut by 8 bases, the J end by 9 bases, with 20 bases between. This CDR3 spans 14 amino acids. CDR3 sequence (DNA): TGTGCCAGTGCCTTGGGGTTCGCTGGTGGTGAGCAGTTCTTC. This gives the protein CASALGFAGGEQFF.

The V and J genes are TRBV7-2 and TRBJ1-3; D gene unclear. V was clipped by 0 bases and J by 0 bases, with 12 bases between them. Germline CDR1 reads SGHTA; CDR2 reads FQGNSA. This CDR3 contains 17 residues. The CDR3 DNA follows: TGTGCCAGCAGCTTAGCAGGGATTAAGGCCTCTGGAAACACCATATATTTT. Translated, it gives CASSLAGIKASGNTIYF.